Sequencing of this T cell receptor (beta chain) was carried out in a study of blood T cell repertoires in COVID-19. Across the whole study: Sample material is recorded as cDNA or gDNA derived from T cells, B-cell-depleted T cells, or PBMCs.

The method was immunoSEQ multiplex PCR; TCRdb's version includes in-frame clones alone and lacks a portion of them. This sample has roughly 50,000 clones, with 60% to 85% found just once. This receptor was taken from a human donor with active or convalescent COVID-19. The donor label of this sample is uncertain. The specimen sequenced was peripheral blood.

CDR3 coding DNA: TGTGCCAGCTCCGGGACAGGGGGCTGGGAGACCCAGTACTTC. It specifies CASSGTGGWETQYF. The rearrangement uses TRBV2 and TRBJ2-5; 12 nucleotides align to TRBD1. V lost 8 bases, J lost 5 bases, and 6 bases stayed unmatched. The germline V gene has CDR1 SNHLY and CDR2 FYNNEI. This CDR3 contains 14 residues.